Here is one T cell receptor beta chain with its context. Its matching antigen is unknown. Sequencing used immunoSEQ multiplex PCR; TCRdb keeps in-frame clones, though not all of them. The data hold about 61,000 clones, with more than 85% observed a single time. Germline CDR1 SGHRS, CDR2 YFSETQ. This CDR3 spans 16 amino acids. V shed 0 bases and J 1 base; nucleotides not matched to a gene: 5. The data stem from a study of OX40 agonist ivuxolimab in advanced cancers. The wider study: All patients had ivuxolimab intravenously every 2 weeks at 0.01 to 10 mg/kg. Partial responses occurred in Three dose-escalation patients, one with hepatocellular carcinoma and two with cutaneous melanoma. The study's findings and limits: The study found that CD8+ T cells averaged more expanded clones than CD4+.

This clonotype originated in an adult with an advanced solid tumor such as melanoma, head and neck, liver or kidney cancer. The source material was CD4+ or CD8+ T cells sorted from blood, sampled in a trial of the OX40 agonist ivuxolimab. This rearrangement joins TRBV5-1 to TRBJ2-3; 7 positions agree with TRBD1. CDR3 in amino acids: CASSLDRGGGTDTQYF. CDR3 bases: TGCGCCAGCAGCTTGGACAGGGGTGGGGGCACAGATACGCAGTATTTT.